The next 3 T cell receptor beta chains were all read from a single sample in a study of beta chain features in type 1 diabetes. Since all of the isolated RNA was reverse transcribed, expressed TCRB transcripts were what got sequenced. The protocol was immunoSEQ multiplex PCR, while the TCRdb copy is restricted to in-frame clones and leaves out a portion. Among hundreds of thousands of clones, roughly 31% were seen once, and the ten largest hold 0.05% to 0.065%. Sequencing was performed on naive CD4+ T cells from blood. The receptors stem from a man between 18 and 35 years old in good health.

This clone was counted between two and nine times. The chain joins TRBV2 to TRBJ2-5; unclear D gene. Deletions cut 4 bases from V and 5 bases from J, with 11 bases between. This CDR3 comprises 13 residues. From germline, CDR1 is SNHLY and CDR2 FYNNEI. The CDR3 nucleotides are TGTGCCAGCAGTGGTCTGTTTTTCGAGACCCAGTACTTC. Protein product: CASSGLFFETQYF.

The J gene is TRBJ2-2, the V gene TRBV11-2; possible D gene TRBD2, 6 bases. The CDR3 totals 15 residues. Germline lookup yields CDR1 SGHAT and CDR2 FQNNGV. Trimming pared 1 base from V and 5 bases from J, leaving 11 bases between. The CDR3 DNA follows: TGTGCCAGCAGCTTAGCGGGGGTCGAAACCGGGGAGCTGTTTTTT. This translates into CASSLAGVETGELFF.

This clone was observed a few times. The CDR3 here is CSADGGLHSQETQYF. The CDR3 DNA sequence: TGCAGCGCCGACGGAGGACTTCACTCCCAAGAGACCCAGTACTTC. This chain links TRBV29-1 with TRBJ2-5, with D maybe TRBD2 (5 bases). CDR3 length equals 15 residues. Germline CDR1 SQVTM, CDR2 ANQGSEA. Trimming left V 7 bases short and J 1 base short, with 19 bases between.